This TCR beta chain emerged from a study of vaccination and CD4 T cells after COVID-19. Study-wide context: The stimulating agents, overlapping spike peptides, came from SARS-CoV-2, HCoV-NL63, HCoV-OC43 and HCoV-229E.

Treatment described: approximately 11-day PBMC culture with coronavirus spike peptide pools or control peptides (ViraFEST assay). TCR sequencing followed the expansion of antigen-specific T cells with peptide pools in ViraFEST. The authors replaced half the medium with fresh IL-2 medium on days 3 and 7. Sequencing of the DNA from cultured CD4+ T cells was carried out with the Oncomine TCR Beta short-read assay. TCRdb re-analysed the PCR reads in MiXCR, keeping a single row per CDR3 protein. The sample records about 25,000 distinct CDR3 sequences, around 48% being singletons. In its sample, this clonotype was seen a few times. The antigen is undetermined. Notes on the study in general: Among convalescent patients, a median approximately 86% of reactive clones emerged only after vaccination.

The CDR3 runs 18 residues. V lost 7 bases and J lost 3; bases outside the gene matches: 20. Source material: CD4+ T cells from blood, cultured in vitro. This sequence joins TRBV12-3 or TRBV12-4 and TRBJ1-1; TRBD1 aligns across 7 bases. This receptor was taken from a human donor who had recovered from COVID-19. The CDR3 coding sequence is TGTGCCAGCACCAACCGGAGACAGGGAGTGGGAAGGGACACTGAAGCTTTCTTT. Translating it yields CASTNRRQGVGRDTEAFF.